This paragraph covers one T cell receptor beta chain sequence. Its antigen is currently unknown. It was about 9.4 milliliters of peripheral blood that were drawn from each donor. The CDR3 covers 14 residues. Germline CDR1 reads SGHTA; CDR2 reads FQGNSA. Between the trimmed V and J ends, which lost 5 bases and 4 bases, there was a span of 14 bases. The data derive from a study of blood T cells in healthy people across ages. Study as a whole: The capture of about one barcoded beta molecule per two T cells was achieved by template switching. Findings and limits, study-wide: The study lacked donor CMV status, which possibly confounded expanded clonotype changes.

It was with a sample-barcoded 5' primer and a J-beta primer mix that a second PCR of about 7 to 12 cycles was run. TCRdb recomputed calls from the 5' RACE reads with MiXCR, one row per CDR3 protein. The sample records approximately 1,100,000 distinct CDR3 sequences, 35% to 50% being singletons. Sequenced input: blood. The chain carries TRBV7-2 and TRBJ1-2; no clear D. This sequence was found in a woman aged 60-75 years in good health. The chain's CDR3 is CASSPRDPLYGYTF. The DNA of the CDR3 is TGTGCCAGCAGCCCCAGAGACCCGCTCTATGGCTACACCTTC.